This TCR beta chain was observed in a study of siplizumab effects on memory and regulatory T cells. The CDR3 covers 13 residues. Germline V gene sequence: CDR1 ENHRY, CDR2 SYGVKD. The V gene lost 4 bases and the J gene lost 1 base, with 7 bases spanning the gap. Here immunoSEQ multiplex PCR was the method, and the copy in TCRdb shows in-frame clones only, minus some. This sample yields 100,000 to 120,000 clones, of which roughly 92% are seen a single time; 1.3% belongs to the top ten. Worth noting for this clone: The antigen is undetermined.

Overall study findings and caveats: A mean of approximately 69% of mappable alloreactive CD4+ clones were Treg-derived with siplizumab, compared with about 28% in controls.

Input material: CD4+ T cells sorted from blood. This clonotype was sampled from a human donor in good health. The V call is TRBV10-3, the J call TRBJ1-1, with D maybe TRBD1 (5 bases). Here the CDR3 reads CAISGQRNTEAFF. The CDR3 DNA sequence: TGTGCCATCAGTGGACAGAGGAACACTGAAGCTTTCTTT.